These T cell receptor beta chains were read from a single sample in a study of T cell responses to AZD1222 COVID-19 vaccine. Sequencing was performed with immunoSEQ multiplex PCR; in TCRdb, only in-frame clones are kept and a portion is missing. The sample has over 130,000 clones. Sequenced: peripheral blood. The source is an adult in good health. Each CDR3 is given with its conserved first and last residue. Fields, in order: J gene, V gene, D gene, CDR3 protein, CDR3 DNA. D genes are given only for firm matches.

J: TRBJ1-1; V: TRBV7-9; D: -; CDR3: CASSSPWTEAFF; DNA: TGTGCCAGCAGCTCCCCTTGGACTGAAGCTTTCTTT
J: TRBJ1-4; V: TRBV2; D: -; CDR3: CASSEFGAGEKLFF; DNA: TGTGCCAGCAGTGAATTTGGGGCTGGGGAAAAACTGTTTTTT
J: TRBJ1-6; V: TRBV7-2; D: TRBD1; CDR3: CASSPKTGTGPSPLHF; DNA: TGTGCCAGCAGTCCCAAGACCGGGACAGGACCATCACCCCTCCACTTT
J: TRBJ1-5; V: TRBV24-1; D: -; CDR3: CATSRRVNQPQHF; DNA: TGTGCCACCAGTCGGCGGGTAAATCAGCCCCAGCATTTT
J: TRBJ2-7; V: TRBV10-3; D: -; CDR3: CAISEENDRKQYF; DNA: TGTGCCATCAGTGAAGAAAACGACAGGAAGCAGTACTTC
J: TRBJ1-5; V: TRBV6-5; D: -; CDR3: CASRRGSYSNQPQHF; DNA: TGTGCCAGCAGAAGGGGAAGTTATAGCAATCAGCCCCAGCATTTT
J: TRBJ1-1; V: TRBV19; D: -; CDR3: CASSPGTWMNTEAFF; DNA: TGTGCCAGTAGTCCCGGGACCTGGATGAACACTGAAGCTTTCTTT
J: TRBJ2-3; V: TRBV7-3; D: -; CDR3: CASSTSGAIRGTDTQYF; DNA: TGTGCCAGCAGCACCTCAGGGGCTATTAGGGGCACAGATACGCAGTATTTT
J: TRBJ1-2; V: TRBV28; D: -; CDR3: CASSSSGGSYGYTF; DNA: TGTGCCAGCAGCTCCTCGGGGGGATCCTATGGCTACACCTTC
J: TRBJ1-4; V: TRBV2; D: -; CDR3: CASRRGGVGEKLFF; DNA: TGTGCCAGCAGGCGGGGGGGAGTGGGCGAAAAACTGTTTTTT
J: TRBJ1-1; V: TRBV9; D: -; CDR3: CASSVSSWNTEAFF; DNA: TGTGCCAGCAGCGTATCATCATGGAACACTGAAGCTTTCTTT
J: TRBJ1-5; V: TRBV6-5; D: TRBD1; CDR3: CASSFGTGGNQPQHF; DNA: TGTGCCAGCAGTTTCGGGACAGGGGGCAATCAGCCCCAGCATTTT
J: TRBJ1-4; V: TRBV2; D: -; CDR3: CASSELLEGLEKLFF; DNA: TGTGCCAGCAGTGAACTCTTGGAGGGTTTGGAAAAACTGTTTTTT
J: TRBJ1-2; V: TRBV7-8; D: TRBD1; CDR3: CASSSVGQVYGYTF; DNA: TGTGCCAGCAGCTCCGTCGGACAGGTCTATGGCTACACCTTC
J: TRBJ1-4; V: TRBV5-1; D: -; CDR3: CASRPGTSNEKLFF; DNA: TGCGCCAGCAGGCCCGGGACATCTAATGAAAAACTGTTTTTT
J: TRBJ1-2; V: TRBV5-1; D: -; CDR3: CASSLDEIGGLGYTF; DNA: TGCGCCAGCAGCTTGGATGAAATCGGGGGGCTCGGCTACACCTTC
J: TRBJ1-2; V: TRBV6-1; D: -; CDR3: CASSEGEPLYGYTF; DNA: TGTGCCAGCAGTGAAGGGGAGCCCCTCTATGGCTACACCTTC
J: TRBJ2-5; V: TRBV5-4; D: -; CDR3: CASSFPSSAQETQYF; DNA: TGTGCCAGCAGCTTCCCCTCTAGCGCTCAAGAGACCCAGTACTTC
J: TRBJ1-2; V: TRBV7-2; D: -; CDR3: CASSLASQGANYGYTF; DNA: TGTGCCAGCAGCTTAGCGTCACAGGGAGCTAACTATGGCTACACCTTC
J: TRBJ2-5; V: TRBV5-1; D: TRBD1; CDR3: CASSLNFRGTGIQETQYF; DNA: TGCGCCAGCAGCTTGAATTTCCGTGGGACAGGAATCCAAGAGACCCAGTACTTC
J: TRBJ1-1; V: TRBV28; D: TRBD1; CDR3: CASIHSSGGSTEAFF; DNA: TGTGCCAGCATTCACAGCTCAGGGGGAAGCACTGAAGCTTTCTTT
J: TRBJ1-2; V: TRBV15; D: -; CDR3: CAISGANYGYTF; DNA: TGTGCCATTTCAGGGGCCAACTATGGCTACACCTTC
J: TRBJ1-2; V: TRBV7-9; D: -; CDR3: CASSGRGGNYGYTF; DNA: TGTGCCAGCAGCGGTAGGGGGGGAAACTATGGCTACACCTTC
J: TRBJ1-1; V: TRBV20-1; D: -; CDR3: CSASGQALFGF; DNA: TGCAGTGCTAGCGGGCAGGCTCTATTCGGTTTT
J: TRBJ2-3; V: TRBV6-4; D: TRBD2; CDR3: CAGGSGGQETQYF; DNA: TGTGCCGGGGGCAGCGGGGGTCAAGAAACGCAGTATTTT
J: TRBJ1-2; V: TRBV19; D: -; CDR3: CASSISTVDAGYTF; DNA: TGTGCCAGTAGTATCTCAACAGTGGACGCTGGCTACACCTTC
J: TRBJ1-1; V: TRBV13; D: -; CDR3: CASSFKTGTVGGGTEAFF; DNA: TGTGCCAGCAGCTTTAAAACCGGGACCGTGGGAGGGGGCACTGAAGCTTTCTTT
J: TRBJ1-1; V: TRBV18; D: TRBD1; CDR3: CASSPPGTGVTEAFF; DNA: TGTGCCAGCTCACCACCTGGGACAGGGGTAACTGAAGCTTTCTTT
J: TRBJ1-1; V: TRBV6-5; D: -; CDR3: CASSSPTGEAFF; DNA: TGTGCCAGCAGTTCCCCGACAGGTGAAGCTTTCTTT
J: TRBJ2-6; V: TRBV11-2; D: -; CDR3: CASSQTAPGANVLTF; DNA: TGTGCCAGCAGCCAAACAGCTCCTGGGGCCAACGTCCTGACTTTC
J: TRBJ1-1; V: TRBV6-5; D: TRBD1; CDR3: CASRRTGGKNTEAFF; DNA: TGTGCCAGCAGACGGACAGGAGGTAAGAACACTGAAGCTTTCTTT
J: TRBJ1-2; V: TRBV11-2; D: -; CDR3: CASSFARGSYGYTF; DNA: TGTGCCAGCAGCTTCGCCCGGGGAAGCTATGGCTACACCTTC
J: TRBJ1-5; V: TRBV7-2; D: TRBD1; CDR3: CASSLGGQGQPQHF; DNA: TGTGCCAGCAGCTTAGGGGGACAGGGCCAGCCCCAGCATTTT
J: TRBJ2-7; V: TRBV2; D: -; CDR3: CASTQVFREEQYF; DNA: TGTGCCAGCACCCAGGTTTTTCGGGAAGAGCAGTACTTC
J: TRBJ2-7; V: TRBV18; D: TRBD1; CDR3: CASAKTGGEQYF; DNA: TGTGCCAGCGCAAAAACAGGGGGCGAGCAGTACTTC
J: TRBJ1-4; V: TRBV7-2; D: -; CDR3: CASSLAGDTATNEKLFF; DNA: TGTGCCAGCAGCTTAGCAGGGGATACCGCAACTAATGAAAAACTGTTTTTT
J: TRBJ1-1; V: TRBV27; D: -; CDR3: CASSLISRTANTEAFF; DNA: TGTGCCAGCAGTTTAATATCGAGGACCGCCAACACTGAAGCTTTCTTT
J: TRBJ1-3; V: TRBV13; D: -; CDR3: CASSLGPTGNTIYF; DNA: TGTGCCAGCAGCTTAGGGCCCACTGGAAACACCATATATTTT
J: TRBJ1-4; V: TRBV5-6; D: -; CDR3: CASSATTRTPREKLFF; DNA: TGTGCCAGCAGCGCCACTACCCGCACCCCGAGGGAAAAACTGTTTTTT
J: TRBJ1-6; V: TRBV5-4; D: -; CDR3: CASSVDGAYNSPLHF; DNA: TGTGCCAGCAGCGTCGACGGTGCGTATAATTCACCCCTCCACTTT
J: TRBJ2-7; V: TRBV25-1; D: -; CDR3: CASSERQDQSYEQYF; DNA: TGTGCCAGCAGTGAAAGGCAGGACCAATCCTACGAGCAGTACTTC
J: TRBJ2-3; V: TRBV9; D: -; CDR3: CASSPVADTQYF; DNA: TGTGCCAGCAGCCCAGTAGCAGATACGCAGTATTTT
J: TRBJ2-7; V: TRBV4-3; D: -; CDR3: CASSQRATGRPYEQYF; DNA: TGCGCCAGCAGCCAGAGAGCCACAGGGAGGCCCTACGAGCAGTACTTC
J: TRBJ2-3; V: TRBV7-2; D: -; CDR3: CASSLGPYTDTQYF; DNA: TGTGCCAGCAGCTTAGGGCCTTACACAGATACGCAGTATTTT
J: TRBJ2-3; V: TRBV10-1; D: -; CDR3: CASSESRGGASNTQYF; DNA: TGCGCCAGCAGTGAGTCGAGAGGGGGGGCCTCTAATACGCAGTATTTT
J: TRBJ2-1; V: TRBV6-5; D: TRBD1; CDR3: CASSPGTEARNEQFF; DNA: TGTGCCAGCAGCCCCGGGACAGAGGCGCGCAATGAGCAGTTCTTC